This T cell receptor (beta chain) was captured in a study of blood T cell repertoires in COVID-19. Study in general: Acute and convalescent COVID-19 specimens originated in the United States, Italy and Spain. PBMCs, B-cell-depleted T cells, or T cells were the source of the cDNA or gDNA that made up the material.

As processed by the authors: How many nucleated cells were present was estimated from reference gene primer amplification. Generated by immunoSEQ multiplex PCR, the TCRdb table keeps only in-frame clones and is missing some. V and J calls and clone size are given by that table; D and trimming were obtained from the DNA. The sample lists under 250,000 clones, 86% occurring once. A Seattle source enrolled patients during active infection and followed them longitudinally. Germline lookup yields CDR1 SGDLS and CDR2 YYNGEE. The CDR3 has 13 residues. The V end was cut by 0 bases, the J end by 1 base, with 4 bases between. As regards this clone: Other DNA sequences in this specimen translate into the identical CDR3.

The V and J genes are TRBV9 and TRBJ1-1; D is unresolved. Material: peripheral blood. The source of this sequence is a man aged 50 or older with COVID-19, enrolled during active disease. The CDR3 nucleotides are TGTGCCAGCAGCGTAGCCAGGAACACTGAAGCTTTCTTT. Amino acid sequence: CASSVARNTEAFF.